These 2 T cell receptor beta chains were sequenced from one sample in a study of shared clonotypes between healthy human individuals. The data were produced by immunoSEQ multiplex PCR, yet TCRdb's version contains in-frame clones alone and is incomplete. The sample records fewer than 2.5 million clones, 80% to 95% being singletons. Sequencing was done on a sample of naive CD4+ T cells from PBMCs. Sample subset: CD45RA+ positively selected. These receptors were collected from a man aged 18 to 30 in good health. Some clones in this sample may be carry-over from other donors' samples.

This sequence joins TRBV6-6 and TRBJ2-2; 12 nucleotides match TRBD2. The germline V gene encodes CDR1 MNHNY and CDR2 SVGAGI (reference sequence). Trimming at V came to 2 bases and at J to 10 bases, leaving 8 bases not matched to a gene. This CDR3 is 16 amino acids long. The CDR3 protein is CASSYTRTSGAQELFF. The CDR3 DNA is TGTGCCAGCAGTTACACGAGGACTAGCGGGGCCCAGGAGCTGTTTTTT.

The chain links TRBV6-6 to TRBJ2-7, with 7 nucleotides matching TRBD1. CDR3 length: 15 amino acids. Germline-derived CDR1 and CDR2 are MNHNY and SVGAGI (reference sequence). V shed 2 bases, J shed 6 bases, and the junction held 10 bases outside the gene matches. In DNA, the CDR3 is TGTGCCAGCAGTTACCTGGGAAGGGGGCTAGTCGAGCAGTACTTC. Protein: CASSYLGRGLVEQYF.